Below, 7 T cell receptor beta chains from the same sample are listed, as sequenced in a study of early T cells in non-severe SARS-CoV-2 infection. TCRdb recomputed calls from the 5' RACE reads with MiXCR, one row per CDR3 protein. The table lists about 83,000 distinct CDR3 sequences, over 12% of them singletons. The sequencing input was whole blood. The receptors derive from an adult who was a healthcare worker with PCR-confirmed SARS-CoV-2 infection or an uninfected control (not recorded which).

This clonotype was seen ten or more times. V usage is TRBV7-3 and J usage is TRBJ2-1; 10 nucleotides align to TRBD2. The CDR3 has 16 residues. Trimming cost V 4 bases and J 6 bases; bases outside gene matches: 9. In germline, CDR1 is SGHTA, CDR2 FQGTGA. The CDR3 region has the DNA TGTGCCAGCAGCTCCCCTAGCGGGGGCCTCCTCAATGAGCAGTTCTTC. Translation: CASSSPSGGLLNEQFF. The full variable domain, with the rest looked up from reference TRBV7-3 and TRBJ2-1, is GAGVSQTPSNKVTEKGKYVELRCDPISGHTALYWYRQSLGQGPEFLIYFQGTGAADDSGLPNDRFFAVRPEGSVSTLKIQRTERGDSAVYLCASSSPSGGLLNEQFFGPGTRLTVL.

V usage is TRBV11-2 and J usage is TRBJ2-1; D is ambiguous. Germline CDR1 is SGHAT and CDR2 is FQNNGV. V gave up 1 base and J gave up 8 bases, with 6 bases separating them. The CDR3 contains 12 residues. CDR3 protein: CASSLVTDEQFF. The CDR3 DNA sequence: TGTGCCAGCAGCTTAGTCACTGATGAGCAGTTCTTC.

This clonotype was seen ten or more times. V is TRBV27 and J is TRBJ2-6; 7 bases align to TRBD1. Trimming took 3 bases from V and 2 from J; bases not matched to a gene: 1. The CDR3 runs 15 residues. In germline, CDR1 is MNHEY, CDR2 SMNVEV (reference sequence). The CDR3 protein is CASSLTGPGANVLTF. For the CDR3, the DNA is TGTGCCAGCAGTTTGACAGGGCCTGGGGCCAACGTCCTGACTTTC.

V and J are TRBV20-1 and TRBJ2-3, with D perhaps matching TRBD2 (5 bases). Germline loops: CDR1 DFQATT, CDR2 SNEGSKA (reference sequence). V lost 5 bases and J 2 bases, leaving 14 bases between the germline ends. This CDR3 has 14 residues. The CDR3 loop is CSAAEVLPTDTQYF. The CDR3, as DNA: TGCAGTGCTGCGGAGGTGTTGCCCACAGATACGCAGTATTTT.

V usage is TRBV29-1 and J usage is TRBJ2-3, with 9 bases fitting TRBD1. CDR1 and CDR2 from the germline V gene are SQVTM and ANQGSEA. Trimming at V came to 4 bases and at J to 3 bases, leaving 8 bases not matched to a gene. This CDR3 is 15 amino acids long. For the CDR3, the DNA is TGCAGCGTTGCCCCCGGGACAGGGAAAACAGATACGCAGTATTTT. Protein product: CSVAPGTGKTDTQYF.

This clonotype was found many times. The chain couples TRBV20-1 to TRBJ2-1; 7 bases are shared with TRBD2. The CDR3 extends over 15 amino acids. CDR1 and CDR2 (germline): DFQATT, SNEGSKA (reference sequence). V was pared by 5 bases and J by 4 bases, with 11 bases of the junction left unmatched. In nucleotides, the CDR3 is TGCAGTGCTTCACTCGCCGGGAGGAGGTACAATGAGCAGTTCTTC. It encodes CSASLAGRRYNEQFF.

This clonotype came up many times. The rearrangement uses TRBV27 and TRBJ2-7; no clear D gene. V was clipped by 6 bases and J by 0 bases, with 6 bases between them. The CDR3 runs 12 residues. Germline V gene data show CDR1 as MNHEY and CDR2 as SMNVEV (reference sequence). CDR3 amino acids: CASRTSSYEQYF. The CDR3 DNA follows: TGTGCCAGCAGGACAAGCTCCTACGAGCAGTACTTC.